The clone carrying this TCR beta chain is a singleton in its sample. The antigen is not known. The data were obtained in a study of cytomegalovirus exposure and HLA in healthy donors. Study outcomes and limitations: TCR beta chains numbering more than 150 were designated cytomegalovirus-associated. A few CMV-associated chains were confirmed in vitro to be specific for CMV antigens. Usually a TCR sequence was rare, but some public TCRs were found in many donors.

There are 14 residues in the CDR3. Looked up from germline, CDR1 is GTSNPN and CDR2 is SVGIG (reference sequence). The germline V and J ends were trimmed by 0 bases and 8 bases, with 16 bases remaining between them. Produced via immunoSEQ multiplex PCR; TCRdb's table is partial and in-frame only. The sample shows approximately 120,000 clones, 95% to 96% of them seen only once. Sequencing was done on a sample of PBMCs. The receptor was isolated from a man aged 18-30 years in good health and CMV-seronegative. The chain combines TRBV30 with TRBJ1-2, with D unclear. The CDR3 sequence is CAWSVGRFGGGYTF. In DNA form, the CDR3 reads TGTGCCTGGAGTGTAGGAAGATTCGGAGGGGGCTACACCTTC. The whole variable domain, remainder taken from reference TRBV30 and TRBJ1-2, is SQTIHQWPATLVQPVGSPLSLECTVEGTSNPNLYWYRQAAGRGLQLLFYSVGIGQISSEVPQNLSASRPQDRQFILSSKKLLLSDSGFYLCAWSVGRFGGGYTFGSGTRLTVV.